Presented here are 4 T cell receptor beta chains from one specimen sequenced in a study of long-term antiretroviral therapy in people with HIV. They ran version v3.0 of the immunoSEQ assay at survey level. Some clones are missing from TCRdb's copy, which holds only in-frame ones; the method was immunoSEQ multiplex PCR. The sample shows roughly 26,000 clones, roughly 95% of them seen only once. The sequencing here drew on unsorted PBMCs, taken roughly 5.1 years after starting antiretroviral therapy. The receptor source for this set is a woman aged 50 to 60 with HIV.

V gene TRBV9 combines with J gene TRBJ2-2; 7 nucleotides agree with TRBD2. The CDR3 is 16 residues long. Germline assignment: CDR1 SGDLS and CDR2 YYNGEE. The V segment lost 3 bases and the J segment 0 bases; nucleotides outside the gene matches: 5. The CDR3 DNA follows: TGTGCCAGCAGCGAACTGGGACTATCGAACACCGGGGAGCTGTTTTTT. It specifies CASSELGLSNTGELFF.

The genes are TRBV19 and TRBJ2-4; D is undetermined. The V and J ends lost 8 bases and 7 bases respectively, with 15 bases between them. The CDR3 runs 13 residues. The germline V gene has CDR1 LNHDA and CDR2 SQIVND (reference sequence). The CDR3 region is CASSTGTNNIQYF. The DNA for the CDR3 is TGTGCCAGTTCGACGGGCACGAACAACATTCAGTACTTC.

The rearrangement links TRBV2 to TRBJ2-7; D may be TRBD2 (6 bases). The germline V and J ends were trimmed by 7 bases and 4 bases, with 14 bases remaining between them. From germline, CDR1 is SNHLY and CDR2 FYNNEI. The CDR3 runs to 13 residues. In DNA form, the CDR3 reads TGTGCCAGCAACGATCGGAGGGGTTACGAGCAGTACTTC. Translating it yields CASNDRRGYEQYF.

Here the CDR3 reads CASSFGGTDTQYF. The CDR3 bases are TGTGCCAGCAGCTTCGGCGGCACAGATACGCAGTATTTT. The gene calls are TRBV5-4 and TRBJ2-3; D remains ambiguous. Trimming removed 2 bases at V and 1 base at J, with 5 bases between. Germline-derived CDR1 and CDR2 are SGHNT and YYREEE (reference sequence). The CDR3 has 13 amino acids.